This T cell receptor (beta chain) was recorded in a study of blood T cells in healthy people across ages. V was clipped by 1 base and J by 2 bases; unmatched bases: 2. The germline V gene encodes CDR1 LGHDT and CDR2 YNNKEL (reference sequence). This CDR3 spans 16 amino acids. This clonotype appeared a single time. A J-beta primer mix and a sample-barcoded 5' primer were used in a second PCR of about 6 to 12 cycles. One entry per CDR3 protein, called by TCRdb with MiXCR from the 5' RACE reads. Among about a million distinct CDR3 sequences listed, 30% to 40% were seen once. This chain uses TRBV3-1 with TRBJ2-5; TRBD2 aligns across 12 bases. The sample was blood. The sequence came from a man aged 18 to 30 in good health. CDR3 nucleotides: TGTGCCAGCAGCCAAGTGACTAGCGGGAGACAAGAGACCCAGTACTTC. Protein sequence: CASSQVTSGRQETQYF.